This TCR beta chain was captured in a study of T-cell reconstitution after alpha-beta-depleted transplantation in children. Study results and limitations: Reports say that about two months after transplant, the alpha-beta T cells came out of several hundred graft clones that had expanded.

Germline V gives CDR1 SGHRS, CDR2 YFSETQ. The CDR3 is 13 amino acids. Trimming removed 3 bases from V and 4 bases from J, with 7 bases in between. Unique molecular identifiers were incorporated into the prepared TCRbeta library. From the PCR reads, TCRdb called clonotypes with MiXCR, one entry per CDR3 protein. The top ten clones hold around a third of a sample with almost 600,000 distinct CDR3 sequences, roughly 27% of them seen once. About this clonotype itself: Antigen: not known.

The specimen was PBMCs, collected before TCRalphabeta/CD19-depleted stem cell transplant. The sequence was collected from a boy in the first two years of life with Wiskott-Aldrich syndrome, due to receive a stem cell transplant. The V call is TRBV5-1, the J call TRBJ1-4; a weak D match, TRBD1 (6 bases). The DNA of the CDR3 is TGCGCCAGCAGCTGGGACATTAATGAAAAACTGTTTTTT. Its translation is CASSWDINEKLFF.